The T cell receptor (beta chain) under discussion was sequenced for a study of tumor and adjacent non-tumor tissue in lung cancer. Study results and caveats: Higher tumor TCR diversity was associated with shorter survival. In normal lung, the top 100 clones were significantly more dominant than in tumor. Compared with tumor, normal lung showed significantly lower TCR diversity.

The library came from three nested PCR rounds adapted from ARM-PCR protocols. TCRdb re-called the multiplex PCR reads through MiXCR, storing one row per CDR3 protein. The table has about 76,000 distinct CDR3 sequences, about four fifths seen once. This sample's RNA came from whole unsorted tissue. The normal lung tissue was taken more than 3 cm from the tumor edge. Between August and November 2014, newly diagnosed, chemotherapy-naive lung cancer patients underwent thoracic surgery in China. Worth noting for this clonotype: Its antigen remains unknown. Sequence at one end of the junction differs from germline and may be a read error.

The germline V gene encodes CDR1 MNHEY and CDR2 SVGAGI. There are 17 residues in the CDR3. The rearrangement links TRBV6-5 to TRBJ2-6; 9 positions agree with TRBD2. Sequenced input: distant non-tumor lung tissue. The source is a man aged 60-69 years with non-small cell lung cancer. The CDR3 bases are TGTACCAGCACTTTAGCGGGGGCCAGCTCTGGGACCAACGTCCTGACTTTC. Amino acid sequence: CTSTLAGASSGTNVLTF.